This T cell receptor (beta chain) was obtained from a study of blood T cell repertoires in COVID-19. About the study: The samples span acute and convalescent COVID-19 from the United States, Italy and Spain. PBMCs, B-cell-depleted T cells, or T cells were the source of the cDNA or gDNA that made up the material.

In the authors' methods: How many nucleated cells were present was estimated from reference gene primer amplification. Assay used: immunoSEQ multiplex PCR; TCRdb lists only in-frame clones, some missing. That table gives V, J and clone size, and the DNA gave D and trimming. The sample contains under 200,000 clones, approximately 85% of which appear only once. CDR3 length: 13 residues. Trimming cost V 3 bases and J 3 bases; bases outside gene matches: 3. Germline CDR1 and CDR2: DFQATT and SNEGSKA (reference sequence). The gene calls are TRBV20-1 and TRBJ1-1, with 8 nucleotides matching TRBD1. The receptor's source is a man between 40 and 49 years old who had recovered from COVID-19. What was sequenced was peripheral blood. The DNA of the CDR3 is TGCAGTGCTAGTGTGGACAGGGACACTGAAGCTTTCTTT. Its protein is CSASVDRDTEAFF.